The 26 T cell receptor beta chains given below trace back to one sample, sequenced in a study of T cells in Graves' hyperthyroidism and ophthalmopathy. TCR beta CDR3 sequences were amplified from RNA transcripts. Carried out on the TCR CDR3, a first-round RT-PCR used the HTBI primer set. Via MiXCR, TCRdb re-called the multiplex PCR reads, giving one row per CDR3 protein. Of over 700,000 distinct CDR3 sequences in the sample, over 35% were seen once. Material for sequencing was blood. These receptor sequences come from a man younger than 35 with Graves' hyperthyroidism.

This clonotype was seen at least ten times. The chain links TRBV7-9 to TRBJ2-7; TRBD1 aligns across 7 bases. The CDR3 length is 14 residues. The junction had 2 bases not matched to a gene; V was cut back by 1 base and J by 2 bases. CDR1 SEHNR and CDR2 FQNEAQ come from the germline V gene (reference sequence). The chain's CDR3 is CASSLGGQAYEQYF. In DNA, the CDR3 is TGTGCCAGCAGCTTAGGTGGACAGGCCTACGAGCAGTACTTC.

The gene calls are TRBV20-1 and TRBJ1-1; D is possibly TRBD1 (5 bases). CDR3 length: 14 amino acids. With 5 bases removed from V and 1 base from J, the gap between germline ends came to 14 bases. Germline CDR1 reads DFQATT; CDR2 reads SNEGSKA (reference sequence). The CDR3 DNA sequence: TGCAGTGCTCCTCCAGGGTGGAGGAACACTGAAGCTTTCTTT. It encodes CSAPPGWRNTEAFF.

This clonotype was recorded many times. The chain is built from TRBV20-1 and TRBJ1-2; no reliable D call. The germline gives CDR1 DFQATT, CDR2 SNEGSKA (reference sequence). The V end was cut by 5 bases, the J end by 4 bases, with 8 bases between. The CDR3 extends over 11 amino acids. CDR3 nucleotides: TGCAGTGCTGCCAACGGCTATGGCTACACCTTC. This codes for CSAANGYGYTF.

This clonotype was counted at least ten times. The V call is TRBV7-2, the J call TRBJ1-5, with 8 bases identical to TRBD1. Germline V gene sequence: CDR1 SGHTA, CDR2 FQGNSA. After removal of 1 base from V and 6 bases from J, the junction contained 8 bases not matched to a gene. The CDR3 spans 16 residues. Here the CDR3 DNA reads TGTGCCAGCAGCTTAGGCCCGGACAGGGCAAGTCAGCCCCAGCATTTT. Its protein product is CASSLGPDRASQPQHF.

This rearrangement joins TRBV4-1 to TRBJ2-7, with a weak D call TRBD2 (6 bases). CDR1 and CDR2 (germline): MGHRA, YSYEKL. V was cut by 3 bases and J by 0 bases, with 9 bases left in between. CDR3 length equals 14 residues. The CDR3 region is CASSHLASSYEQYF. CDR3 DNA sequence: TGCGCCAGCAGCCACCTAGCGTCCTCCTACGAGCAGTACTTC.

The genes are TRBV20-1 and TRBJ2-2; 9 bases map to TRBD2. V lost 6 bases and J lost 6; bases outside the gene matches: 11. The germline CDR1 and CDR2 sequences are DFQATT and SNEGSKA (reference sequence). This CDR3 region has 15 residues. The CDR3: CSANARTSVAGELFF. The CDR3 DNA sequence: TGCAGTGCCAATGCACGGACTAGCGTGGCCGGGGAGCTGTTTTTT.

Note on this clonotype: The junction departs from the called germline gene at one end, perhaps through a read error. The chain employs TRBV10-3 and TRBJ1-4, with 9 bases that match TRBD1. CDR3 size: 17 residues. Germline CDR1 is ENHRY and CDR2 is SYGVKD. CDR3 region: CASSAGQGTTTNEKLFF. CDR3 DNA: TGTGCCAGCAGTGCCGGACAGGGGACAACAACTAATGAAAAACTGTTTTTT.

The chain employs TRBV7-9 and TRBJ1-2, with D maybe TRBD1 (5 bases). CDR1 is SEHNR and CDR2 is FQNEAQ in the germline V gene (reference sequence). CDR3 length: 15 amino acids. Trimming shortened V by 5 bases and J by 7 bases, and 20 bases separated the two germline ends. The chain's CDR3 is CASSARGPSSGGYTF. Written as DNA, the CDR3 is TGTGCCAGCAGCGCCCGGGGCCCTAGCTCTGGTGGCTACACCTTC. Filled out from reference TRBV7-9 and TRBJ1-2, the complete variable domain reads DTGVSQNPRHKITKRGQNVTFRCDPISEHNRLYWYRQTLGQGPEFLTYFQNEAQLEKSRLLSDRFSAERPKGSFSTLEIQRTEQGDSAMYLCASSARGPSSGGYTFGSGTRLTVV.

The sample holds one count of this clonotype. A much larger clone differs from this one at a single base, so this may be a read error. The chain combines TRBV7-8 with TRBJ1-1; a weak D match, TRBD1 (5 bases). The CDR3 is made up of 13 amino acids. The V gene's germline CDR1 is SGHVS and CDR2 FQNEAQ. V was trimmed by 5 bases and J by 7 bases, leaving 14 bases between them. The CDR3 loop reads CASSPMGRIEAFF. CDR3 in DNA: TGTGCCAGCAGCCCCATGGGACGTATTGAAGCTTTCTTT.

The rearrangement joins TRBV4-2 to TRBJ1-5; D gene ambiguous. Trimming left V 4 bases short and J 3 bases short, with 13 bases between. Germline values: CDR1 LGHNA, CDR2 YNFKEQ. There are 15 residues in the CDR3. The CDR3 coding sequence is TGTGCCAGCAGCCCCAACCGGGCCCCCAATCAGCCCCAGCATTTT. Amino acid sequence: CASSPNRAPNQPQHF.

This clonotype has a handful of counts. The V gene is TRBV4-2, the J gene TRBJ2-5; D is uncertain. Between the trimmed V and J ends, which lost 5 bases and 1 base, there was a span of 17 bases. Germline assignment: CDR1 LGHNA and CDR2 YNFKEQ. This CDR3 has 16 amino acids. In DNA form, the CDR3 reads TGTGCCAGCAGCATCCGCGGAGTGCAGCCCCAAGAGACCCAGTACTTC. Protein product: CASSIRGVQPQETQYF.

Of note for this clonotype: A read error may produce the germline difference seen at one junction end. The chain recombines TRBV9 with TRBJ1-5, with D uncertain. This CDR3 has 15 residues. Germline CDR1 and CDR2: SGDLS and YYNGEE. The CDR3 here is CASSAWKLRNQPRHF. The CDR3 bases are TGTGCCAGCAGCGCCTGGAAGCTTAGGAATCAGCCCCGGCATTTT.

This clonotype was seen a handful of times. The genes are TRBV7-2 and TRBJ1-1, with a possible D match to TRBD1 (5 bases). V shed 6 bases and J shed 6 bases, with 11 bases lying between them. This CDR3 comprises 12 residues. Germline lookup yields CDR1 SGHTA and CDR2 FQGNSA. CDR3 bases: TGTGCCAGCAGTCGCCAGGGCCCTGAAGCTTTCTTT. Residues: CASSRQGPEAFF.

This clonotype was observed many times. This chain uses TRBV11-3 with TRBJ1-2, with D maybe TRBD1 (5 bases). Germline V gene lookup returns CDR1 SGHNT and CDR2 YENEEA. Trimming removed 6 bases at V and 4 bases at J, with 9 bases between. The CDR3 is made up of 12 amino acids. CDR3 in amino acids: CASRGGGYGYTF. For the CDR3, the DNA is TGTGCCAGCAGGGGGGGTGGCTATGGCTACACCTTC.

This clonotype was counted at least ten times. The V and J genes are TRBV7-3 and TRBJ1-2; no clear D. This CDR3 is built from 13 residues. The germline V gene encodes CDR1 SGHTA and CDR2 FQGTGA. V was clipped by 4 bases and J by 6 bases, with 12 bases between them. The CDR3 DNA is TGTGCCAGCAGCTCCCTCCCCGGCAATGGCTACACCTTC. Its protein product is CASSSLPGNGYTF.

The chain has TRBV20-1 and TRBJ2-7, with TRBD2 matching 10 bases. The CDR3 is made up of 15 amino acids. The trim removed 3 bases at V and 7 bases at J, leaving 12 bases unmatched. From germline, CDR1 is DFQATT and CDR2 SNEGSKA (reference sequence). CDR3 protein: CSASVVGLAGEEQYF. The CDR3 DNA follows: TGCAGTGCTAGTGTGGTTGGGCTAGCGGGAGAGGAGCAGTACTTC.

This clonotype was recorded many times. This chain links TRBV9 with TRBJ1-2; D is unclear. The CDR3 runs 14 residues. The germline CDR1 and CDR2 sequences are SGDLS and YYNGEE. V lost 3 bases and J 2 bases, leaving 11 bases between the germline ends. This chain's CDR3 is CASSENTPNYGYTF. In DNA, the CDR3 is TGTGCCAGCAGCGAAAACACCCCGAACTATGGCTACACCTTC.

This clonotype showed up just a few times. The CDR3 sequence is CASSPEGSGYEQYF. The CDR3 DNA reads as TGTGCCAGCAGTCCGGAGGGTTCCGGCTACGAGCAGTACTTC. The chain employs TRBV12-3 or TRBV12-4 and TRBJ2-7; the D gene is possibly TRBD2 (6 bases). The germline V and J ends were trimmed by 5 bases and 3 bases, with 14 bases remaining between them. The CDR3 length is 14 residues.

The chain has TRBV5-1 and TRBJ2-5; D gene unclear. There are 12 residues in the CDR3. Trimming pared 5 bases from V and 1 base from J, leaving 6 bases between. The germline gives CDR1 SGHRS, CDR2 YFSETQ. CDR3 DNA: TGCGCCAGCAGAACTCCCCAAGAGACCCAGTACTTC. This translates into CASRTPQETQYF.

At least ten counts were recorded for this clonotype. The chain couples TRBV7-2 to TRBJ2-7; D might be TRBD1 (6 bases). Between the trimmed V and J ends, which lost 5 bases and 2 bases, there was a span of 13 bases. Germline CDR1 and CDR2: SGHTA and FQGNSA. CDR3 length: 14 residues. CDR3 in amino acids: CASSPGHLAYEQYF. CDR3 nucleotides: TGTGCCAGCAGCCCGGGACACTTAGCCTACGAGCAGTACTTC. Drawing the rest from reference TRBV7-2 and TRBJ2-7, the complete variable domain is GAGVSQSPSNKVTEKGKDVELRCDPISGHTALYWYRQSLGQGLEFLIYFQGNSAPDKSGLPSDRFSAERTGGSVSTLTIQRTQQEDSAVYLCASSPGHLAYEQYFGPGTRLTVT.

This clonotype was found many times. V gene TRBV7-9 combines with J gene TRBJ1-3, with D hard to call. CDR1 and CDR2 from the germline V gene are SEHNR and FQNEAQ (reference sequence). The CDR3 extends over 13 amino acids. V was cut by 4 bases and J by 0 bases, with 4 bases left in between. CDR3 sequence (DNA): TGTGCCAGCAGCTGGGTCTCTGGAAACACCATATATTTT. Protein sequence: CASSWVSGNTIYF.

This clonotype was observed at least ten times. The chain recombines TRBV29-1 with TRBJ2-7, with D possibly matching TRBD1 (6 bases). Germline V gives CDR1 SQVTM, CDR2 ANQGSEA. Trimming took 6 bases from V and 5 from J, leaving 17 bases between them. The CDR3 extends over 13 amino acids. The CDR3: CSVGQWSIDEQYF. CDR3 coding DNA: TGCAGCGTAGGACAGTGGTCAATCGACGAGCAGTACTTC.

Here the CDR3 reads CASTLWGGGPRETQYF. The DNA for the CDR3 is TGTGCCAGCACCCTCTGGGGGGGAGGGCCTCGAGAGACCCAGTACTTC. The V gene is TRBV6-6, the J gene TRBJ2-5; 7 bases fit TRBD2. Germline CDR1 reads MNHNY; CDR2 reads SVGAGI (reference sequence). The CDR3 extends over 16 amino acids. V lost 7 bases to trimming and J lost 4 bases; unmatched junction nucleotides: 15.

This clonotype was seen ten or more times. The CDR3 nucleotides are TGCGCCAGCAGTGAGAAGGGAGCCCTGAATTCACCCCTCCACTTT. This gives the protein CASSEKGALNSPLHF. The chain is built from TRBV10-2 and TRBJ1-6; D ambiguous. With 2 bases removed from V and 7 bases from J, the gap between germline ends came to 12 bases. The CDR3 runs to 15 residues. Per germline, CDR1 WSHSY and CDR2 SAAADI.

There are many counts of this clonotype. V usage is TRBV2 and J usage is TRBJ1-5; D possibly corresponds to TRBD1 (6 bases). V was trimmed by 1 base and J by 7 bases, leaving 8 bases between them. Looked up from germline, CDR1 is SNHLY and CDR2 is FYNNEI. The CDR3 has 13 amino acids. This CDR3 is CASSEGGRQPQHF. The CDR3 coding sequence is TGTGCCAGCAGTGAAGGGGGGCGGCAGCCCCAGCATTTT.

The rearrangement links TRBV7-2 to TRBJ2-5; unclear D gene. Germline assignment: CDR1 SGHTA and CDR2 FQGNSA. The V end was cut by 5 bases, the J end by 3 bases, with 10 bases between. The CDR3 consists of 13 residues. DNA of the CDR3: TGTGCCAGCAGCCGGTTCGAGGAAGAGACCCAGTACTTC. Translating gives CASSRFEEETQYF.